These T cell receptor beta chains were read from a single sample in a study of human CD8 memory T cell subsets. TCRdb processed the 5' RACE reads again and assigns one entry to each CDR3 protein, with no DNA. The repertoire shows about 9,000 distinct CDR3 sequences; the top ten hold around 16%. The sequenced material came from CD8+ T cells from PBMCs. The receptors shown here come from a human donor in good health. CDR3s include the opening cysteine and the closing phenylalanine or tryptophan. Some rows mark clone size as missing; the rest say once, few, many or name a class of expanded clone.

j_call: TRBJ2-5; clone_size: .; v_call: TRBV5-6; cdr3_aa: CASSVVSTGETQYF
j_call: TRBJ2-7; clone_size: .; v_call: TRBV28; cdr3_aa: CASRVREGRVNEQYF
j_call: TRBJ1-3; clone_size: .; v_call: TRBV28; cdr3_aa: CASSLDSNSGNTIYF
j_call: TRBJ2-7; clone_size: .; v_call: TRBV7-9; cdr3_aa: CASVRGYTSYEQYF
j_call: TRBJ2-7; clone_size: .; v_call: TRBV21-1; cdr3_aa: CASSKGDSRVTYEQYF
j_call: TRBJ2-7; clone_size: .; v_call: TRBV13; cdr3_aa: CASSPSGNEQYF
j_call: TRBJ2-7; clone_size: .; v_call: TRBV15; cdr3_aa: CATSRPGQGARGEQYF
j_call: TRBJ2-3; clone_size: large; v_call: TRBV4-3; cdr3_aa: CASSQDVGPADTQYF
j_call: TRBJ2-7; clone_size: .; v_call: TRBV28; cdr3_aa: CAITDPLAPYEQYF
j_call: TRBJ1-5; clone_size: medium-sized; v_call: TRBV7-6; cdr3_aa: CASSLFGRGLNQPQHF
j_call: TRBJ1-5; clone_size: .; v_call: TRBV5-5; cdr3_aa: CASSLAWIGNQPQHF
j_call: TRBJ2-7; clone_size: .; v_call: TRBV7-9; cdr3_aa: CASSDSGRAEQYF
j_call: TRBJ2-7; clone_size: .; v_call: TRBV10-2; cdr3_aa: CASSDLGSSYEQYF
j_call: TRBJ1-2; clone_size: .; v_call: TRBV7-2; cdr3_aa: CASSLSAVEPYGYTF
j_call: TRBJ1-1; clone_size: .; v_call: TRBV12-3/TRBV12-4; cdr3_aa: CASSLGRGWPRKATEAFF
j_call: TRBJ1-2; clone_size: .; v_call: TRBV12-3/TRBV12-4; cdr3_aa: CASSLDSAGLGYGYTF
j_call: TRBJ2-7; clone_size: .; v_call: TRBV6-5; cdr3_aa: CASSYGQGFRYEQYF
j_call: TRBJ2-5; clone_size: medium-sized; v_call: TRBV10-3; cdr3_aa: CAISGRTGGGQETQYF
j_call: TRBJ1-5; clone_size: medium-sized; v_call: TRBV25-1; cdr3_aa: CASSATGNQPQHF
j_call: TRBJ2-5; clone_size: medium-sized; v_call: TRBV27; cdr3_aa: CASKPDRGRETQYF
j_call: TRBJ2-1; clone_size: .; v_call: TRBV10-3; cdr3_aa: CAISESGGYNEQFF
j_call: TRBJ2-1; clone_size: .; v_call: TRBV27; cdr3_aa: CASSLSGAHSYNEQFF
j_call: TRBJ1-5; clone_size: .; v_call: TRBV7-6; cdr3_aa: CASSLQAEGYNQPQHF
j_call: TRBJ2-1; clone_size: medium-sized; v_call: TRBV6-2/TRBV6-3; cdr3_aa: CASSESGEQFF
j_call: TRBJ1-5; clone_size: medium-sized; v_call: TRBV4-1; cdr3_aa: CASSQDYQLDNQPQHF
j_call: TRBJ2-1; clone_size: .; v_call: TRBV11-2; cdr3_aa: CASTGRAGINEQFF
j_call: TRBJ2-3; clone_size: .; v_call: TRBV7-3; cdr3_aa: CASSLWGGSPDTQYF
j_call: TRBJ2-1; clone_size: .; v_call: TRBV29-1; cdr3_aa: CSVDWAGGNNEQFF
j_call: TRBJ2-5; clone_size: .; v_call: TRBV12-3/TRBV12-4; cdr3_aa: CASMGVRETQYF
j_call: TRBJ1-1; clone_size: .; v_call: TRBV19; cdr3_aa: CASSIGDEAFF
j_call: TRBJ2-1; clone_size: .; v_call: TRBV28; cdr3_aa: CASSFLYNEQFF
j_call: TRBJ2-7; clone_size: .; v_call: TRBV27; cdr3_aa: CASSLGLAYEQYF
j_call: TRBJ2-5; clone_size: .; v_call: TRBV12-3/TRBV12-4; cdr3_aa: CASRAGETQYF
j_call: TRBJ2-7; clone_size: .; v_call: TRBV4-1; cdr3_aa: CASSQDLGTGSYEQYF
j_call: TRBJ2-7; clone_size: .; v_call: TRBV28; cdr3_aa: CASSTYANEQYF
j_call: TRBJ2-3; clone_size: .; v_call: TRBV20-1; cdr3_aa: CSARTLAGPTDTQYF
j_call: TRBJ2-7; clone_size: .; v_call: TRBV21-1; cdr3_aa: CASSKMEGHEQYF
j_call: TRBJ2-7; clone_size: .; v_call: TRBV18; cdr3_aa: CASSEQGYEQYF
j_call: TRBJ1-2; clone_size: .; v_call: TRBV7-9; cdr3_aa: CASSSNRQGTYGYTF
j_call: TRBJ2-3; clone_size: medium-sized; v_call: TRBV27; cdr3_aa: CASSFLDTQYF
j_call: TRBJ2-7; clone_size: .; v_call: TRBV10-3; cdr3_aa: CAISDGGSAIEQYF
j_call: TRBJ1-1; clone_size: medium-sized; v_call: TRBV6-5; cdr3_aa: CASSYSSPGVVTEAFF
j_call: TRBJ2-1; clone_size: .; v_call: TRBV29-1; cdr3_aa: CSVGGQGSLNEQFF
j_call: TRBJ2-3; clone_size: .; v_call: TRBV27; cdr3_aa: CASSLGTSDTDTQYF
j_call: TRBJ2-3; clone_size: .; v_call: TRBV6-5; cdr3_aa: CASSLTSGSGDTQYF
j_call: TRBJ2-7; clone_size: .; v_call: TRBV27; cdr3_aa: CASSFRDSGLYEQYF
j_call: TRBJ2-7; clone_size: .; v_call: TRBV7-6; cdr3_aa: CASSWDSGASPTYEQYF
j_call: TRBJ2-1; clone_size: medium-sized; v_call: TRBV27; cdr3_aa: CASSLPYNEQFF
j_call: TRBJ2-7; clone_size: medium-sized; v_call: TRBV10-3; cdr3_aa: CAISGTSSYEQYF
j_call: TRBJ2-2; clone_size: .; v_call: TRBV7-3; cdr3_aa: CASSLWGHDTGELFF
j_call: TRBJ2-3; clone_size: .; v_call: TRBV15; cdr3_aa: CATSRVGGTDTQYF
j_call: TRBJ1-6; clone_size: medium-sized; v_call: TRBV15; cdr3_aa: CATSRDTRVFYNSPLHF
j_call: TRBJ1-4; clone_size: .; v_call: TRBV2; cdr3_aa: CASLQGLSEKLFF
j_call: TRBJ2-7; clone_size: .; v_call: TRBV25-1; cdr3_aa: CASSEHGGAYEQYF
j_call: TRBJ2-7; clone_size: medium-sized; v_call: TRBV20-1; cdr3_aa: CSARDLGTYEQYF
j_call: TRBJ2-7; clone_size: .; v_call: TRBV7-2; cdr3_aa: CASSLAVMANEQYF
j_call: TRBJ2-1; clone_size: medium-sized; v_call: TRBV11-2; cdr3_aa: CASSRRGGIRHEQFF
j_call: TRBJ2-3; clone_size: .; v_call: TRBV5-5; cdr3_aa: CASSLGEARTDTQYF
j_call: TRBJ2-1; clone_size: .; v_call: TRBV6-2/TRBV6-3; cdr3_aa: CASNPANSYNEQFF
j_call: TRBJ2-7; clone_size: .; v_call: TRBV20-1; cdr3_aa: CSARDVVAGFLEQYF